This T cell receptor beta chain was identified during a study of blood T cell repertoires in COVID-19. The wider study: COVID-19 samples collected from the United States, Italy and Spain covered acute and convalescent phases.

This clone was picked up a small number of times. The germline V gene has CDR1 SEHNR and CDR2 FQNEAQ (reference sequence). Trimming removed 7 bases at V and 0 bases at J, with 13 bases between. The CDR3 has 15 residues. TCRdb's table, derived via immunoSEQ multiplex PCR, lists solely in-frame clones and lacks some. The repertoire holds approximately 260,000 clones, roughly 90% seen once, with under 2.5% in the top ten. The receptor was derived from a woman aged 55-70 years with COVID-19, enrolled during active disease. J is TRBJ1-3 and V is TRBV7-9, with D unresolved. Specimen: peripheral blood. DNA of the CDR3: TGTGCCAGCACCCTACGCGGCAGCTCTGGAAACACCATATATTTT. Amino acids: CASTLRGSSGNTIYF.